This passage covers 26 T cell receptor beta chains from one sample sequenced in a study of OX40 agonist ivuxolimab in advanced cancers. The assay was immunoSEQ multiplex PCR, and TCRdb's table has in-frame clones only and misses some. Of under 25,000 clones in the sample, under 90% were seen once. Sequences were derived from CD4+ or CD8+ T cells sorted from blood, sampled in a trial of the OX40 agonist ivuxolimab. Receptor source: an adult with an advanced solid tumor such as melanoma, head and neck, liver or kidney cancer.

V and J are TRBV18 and TRBJ1-6; D might be TRBD1 (6 bases). CDR1 KGHSH and CDR2 LQKENI come from the germline V gene. The CDR3 loop spans 15 amino acids. Trimming cost V 2 bases and J 8 bases, with 13 bases left between them. Here the CDR3 DNA reads TGTGCCAGCTCACCAATCCAGGACAGATATTCACCCCTCCACTTT. It is translated as CASSPIQDRYSPLHF. Based on the CDR3 plus reference TRBV18 and TRBJ1-6, the full variable domain is NAGVMQNPRHLVRRRGQEARLRCSPMKGHSHVYWYRQLPEEGLKFMVYLQKENIIDESGMPKERFSAEFPKEGPSILRIQQVVRGDSAAYFCASSPIQDRYSPLHFGNGTRLTVT.

V is TRBV7-9 and J is TRBJ1-5; D might be TRBD1 (5 bases). CDR3 length: 14 amino acids. Germline CDR1 is SEHNR and CDR2 is FQNEAQ (reference sequence). Trimming removed 2 bases from V and 2 bases from J, with 7 bases in between. CDR3 sequence: CASSLLTGNQPQHF. As DNA, the CDR3 is TGTGCCAGCAGCTTATTGACAGGCAATCAGCCCCAGCATTTT.

This CDR3 reads CASSDGSSGHNQPQHF. The CDR3 bases are TGTGCCAGCAGCGACGGGTCTTCTGGGCACAATCAGCCCCAGCATTTT. The V call is TRBV9, the J call TRBJ1-5, with D uncertain. Trimming took off 3 bases at V and 3 bases at J, with 16 bases between the two ends. The CDR3 has 16 amino acids. Germline V gives CDR1 SGDLS, CDR2 YYNGEE.

The rearrangement links TRBV27 to TRBJ1-6, with TRBD1 matching over 7 bases. V gave up 8 bases and J gave up 5 bases; unmatched junction bases: 6. Germline-derived CDR1 and CDR2 are MNHEY and SMNVEV (reference sequence). This CDR3 has 14 residues. The CDR3 bases are TGTGCCAGCTCCCCCGGGACAGATAATTCACCCCTCCACTTT. It specifies CASSPGTDNSPLHF.

The CDR3 reads CASSNDNHEQYF. The CDR3 coding sequence is TGTGCCAGCAGCAACGACAATCACGAGCAGTACTTC. The gene calls are TRBV7-3 and TRBJ2-7; no clear D gene. CDR1 and CDR2 from the germline V gene are SGHTA and FQGTGA. V was trimmed by 5 bases and J by 5 bases, leaving 10 bases between them. The length of the CDR3 is 12 residues.

The rearrangement links TRBV27 to TRBJ2-5; 9 nucleotides line up with TRBD2. The trim removed 2 bases at V and 3 bases at J, leaving 1 base unmatched. The CDR3 runs to 14 residues. Germline CDR1 is MNHEY and CDR2 is SMNVEV (reference sequence). The CDR3 loop reads CASSLAGGKETQYF. The CDR3 nucleotides read TGTGCCAGCAGTTTAGCGGGGGGGAAAGAGACCCAGTACTTC.

This chain joins TRBV29-1 and TRBJ1-3; possibly TRBD1 for D (5 bases). The length of the CDR3 is 12 residues. From germline, CDR1 is SQVTM and CDR2 ANQGSEA. The germline V and J ends were trimmed by 5 bases and 1 base, with 6 bases remaining between them. The CDR3 reads CSVWGSGNTIYF. In nucleotides, the CDR3 is TGCAGCGTTTGGGGGTCTGGAAACACCATATATTTT.

This clone was detected only a few times. V gene TRBV5-6 combines with J gene TRBJ1-5, with 7 bases aligning to TRBD1. The CDR3 length is 15 residues. The ends lost 4 bases at V and 4 bases at J; junction bases unmatched: 8. The germline CDR1 and CDR2 sequences are SGHDT and YYEEEE. The CDR3 loop reads CASSRQGERNQPQHF. The CDR3 nucleotides are TGTGCCAGCAGCCGACAGGGAGAGCGAAATCAGCCCCAGCATTTT.

The chain recombines TRBV9 with TRBJ2-2; 9 bases map to TRBD2. The length of the CDR3 is 16 residues. CDR1 is SGDLS and CDR2 is YYNGEE in the germline V gene. The J segment lost 4 bases and the V segment lost 4 bases, leaving 8 bases of the junction unmatched. CDR3 region: CASSLRTSESTGELFF. CDR3 DNA: TGTGCCAGCAGCCTCCGGACTAGCGAATCCACCGGGGAGCTGTTTTTT.

This sequence joins TRBV5-1 and TRBJ2-7; the D gene is possibly TRBD2 (6 bases). The germline V gene has CDR1 SGHRS and CDR2 YFSETQ. V shed 1 base and J shed 4 bases, with 9 bases lying between them. This CDR3 spans 13 amino acids. CDR3: CASSLLGRYEQYF. DNA of the CDR3: TGCGCCAGCAGCTTGCTGGGGAGGTACGAGCAGTACTTC.

This clone was seen only a few times. This sequence joins TRBV28 and TRBJ1-2, with D possibly being TRBD1 (5 bases). Trimming stripped 3 bases from V and 8 bases from J, with 7 bases between. Germline CDR1 reads MDHEN; CDR2 reads SYDVKM. The CDR3 spans 11 residues. As DNA, the CDR3 is TGTGCCAGCAGTTTTCGGGACGGCTACACCTTC. This sequence encodes CASSFRDGYTF.

This chain links TRBV6-1 with TRBJ2-7, with 9 bases identical to TRBD2. CDR1 and CDR2 from the germline V gene are MNHNS and SASEGT. The J segment lost 3 bases and the V segment lost 7 bases, leaving 4 bases of the junction unmatched. This CDR3 is 13 amino acids long. Written as DNA, the CDR3 is TGTGCCAGCATTCTAGCGGGGAACTACGAGCAGTACTTC. Residues: CASILAGNYEQYF.

This clone has just a few counts. As DNA, the CDR3 is TGTGCCAGCAGCGTAGACGAGGGAGCCAATCAGCCCCAGCATTTT. Translated: CASSVDEGANQPQHF. The chain couples TRBV9 to TRBJ1-5; no firm D call. CDR3 length: 15 amino acids. V gave up 0 bases and J gave up 3 bases, with 10 bases separating them. Germline V CDR1 and CDR2: SGDLS, YYNGEE.

The J gene is TRBJ2-7, the V gene TRBV7-9; no reliable D call. The ends were cut back, 4 bases at V and 3 bases at J, with 7 bases in the middle. Germline V gene lookup returns CDR1 SEHNR and CDR2 FQNEAQ (reference sequence). CDR3 length: 12 residues. The CDR3 loop reads CASSSSVYEQYF. In nucleotides, the CDR3 is TGTGCCAGCAGCTCTTCAGTCTACGAGCAGTACTTC.

This chain links TRBV9 with TRBJ2-3; 10 bases line up with TRBD2. The germline CDR1 and CDR2 sequences are SGDLS and YYNGEE. The CDR3 is 16 amino acids. J gave up 3 bases and V 0 bases, and 4 bases lay outside the gene matches. Here the CDR3 DNA reads TGTGCCAGCAGCGTAGGGGGAGCGGGAGGGACAGATACGCAGTATTTT. This translates into CASSVGGAGGTDTQYF.

This clone has just one count. The CDR3 region has the DNA TGCGCCAGCAGCTTGGGAGCAGGGGCCAACACTGAAGCTTTCTTT. Translated, it gives CASSLGAGANTEAFF. The chain uses TRBV5-1 and TRBJ1-1, with a tentative D call TRBD1 (6 bases). The CDR3 is 15 residues long. The V end was cut by 0 bases, the J end by 2 bases, with 11 bases between. Germline V lookup: CDR1 SGHRS, CDR2 YFSETQ.

This rearrangement joins TRBV5-1 to TRBJ1-6, with D uncertain. Trimming pared 1 base from V and 6 bases from J, leaving 11 bases between. This CDR3 contains 15 residues. CDR1 is SGHRS and CDR2 is YFSETQ in the germline V gene. CDR3 protein: CASSLFDWGNSPLHF. For the CDR3, the DNA is TGCGCCAGCAGCTTGTTCGACTGGGGTAATTCACCCCTCCACTTT. Full variable domain (outside the CDR3, taken from reference TRBV5-1 and TRBJ1-6): KAGVTQTPRYLIKTRGQQVTLSCSPISGHRSVSWYQQTPGQGLQFLFEYFSETQRNKGNFPGRFSGRQFSNSRSEMNVSTLELGDSALYLCASSLFDWGNSPLHFGNGTRLTVT.

The rearrangement joins TRBV5-4 to TRBJ2-7, with 9 bases fitting TRBD1. There are 15 residues in the CDR3. Germline CDR1 is SGHNT and CDR2 is YYREEE (reference sequence). The J segment lost 5 bases and the V segment lost 5 bases, leaving 11 bases of the junction unmatched. The CDR3 DNA sequence: TGTGCCAGCAGATTTGCCGGGACAGGGAACCACGAGCAGTACTTC. This gives the protein CASRFAGTGNHEQYF.

The chain joins TRBV5-5 to TRBJ2-6, with unresolved D. The CDR3 loop spans 15 amino acids. V lost 0 bases to trimming and J lost 0 bases, with 4 bases between them. Germline-derived CDR1 and CDR2 are SGHKS and YYEKEE (reference sequence). The CDR3 sequence is CASSLDFSGANVLTF. DNA for the CDR3: TGTGCCAGCAGCTTGGACTTCTCTGGGGCCAACGTCCTGACTTTC.

V usage is TRBV19 and J usage is TRBJ2-3; the D call may be TRBD1 or TRBD2 (5 bases each). Looked up from germline, CDR1 is LNHDA and CDR2 is SQIVND (reference sequence). V gave up 7 bases and J gave up 6 bases, with 17 bases separating them. The CDR3 extends over 14 amino acids. CDR3 nucleotide sequence: TGTGCCAGTAAGGGGTACACGTGGGGGGATACGCAGTATTTT. Translated: CASKGYTWGDTQYF. Together with reference TRBV19 and TRBJ2-3, the CDR3 gives the full variable domain: DGGITQSPKYLFRKEGQNVTLSCEQNLNHDAMYWYRQDPGQGLRLIYYSQIVNDFQKGDIAEGYSVSREKKESFPLTVTSAQKNPTAFYLCASKGYTWGDTQYFGPGTRLTVL.

The chain uses TRBV7-8 and TRBJ2-5; D remains ambiguous. CDR3 length equals 14 residues. Germline CDR1 reads SGHVS; CDR2 reads FQNEAQ. Trimming left V 6 bases short and J 5 bases short, with 16 bases between. CDR3: CASRPVRFRETQYF. The CDR3 DNA reads TGTGCCAGCAGGCCCGTTAGGTTCCGGGAGACCCAGTACTTC.

The rearrangement joins TRBV7-3 to TRBJ2-6, with 7 bases identical to TRBD1. This CDR3 contains 17 residues. Germline V gene sequence: CDR1 SGHTA, CDR2 FQGTGA. Losses at the gene ends were 5 bases for V and 2 bases for J; bases not matched to a gene: 9. The CDR3 bases are TGTGCCAGCAGCCCCCAACAGGGGACGGCTGGGGCCAACGTCCTGACTTTC. Protein product: CASSPQQGTAGANVLTF.

The chain is built from TRBV9 and TRBJ2-1, with 8 bases lining up with TRBD1. Germline lookup yields CDR1 SGDLS and CDR2 YYNGEE. This CDR3 is 15 amino acids long. J was trimmed by 4 bases and V by 4 bases; bases with no gene match: 7. CDR3 amino acids: CASSPKDREYNEQFF. Written as DNA, the CDR3 is TGTGCCAGCAGCCCCAAGGACAGGGAGTACAATGAGCAGTTCTTC.

The chain is built from TRBV19 and TRBJ2-6; 8 bases match TRBD1. This CDR3 contains 18 residues. Germline V gives CDR1 LNHDA, CDR2 SQIVND (reference sequence). V gave up 8 bases and J gave up 0 bases; unmatched junction bases: 12. CDR3 sequence reads: CASSGGPGGSSGANVLTF. In DNA, the CDR3 is TGTGCCAGTTCAGGAGGGCCAGGGGGCAGCTCTGGGGCCAACGTCCTGACTTTC. Full variable domain (rest looked up from reference TRBV19 and TRBJ2-6): DGGITQSPKYLFRKEGQNVTLSCEQNLNHDAMYWYRQDPGQGLRLIYYSQIVNDFQKGDIAEGYSVSREKKESFPLTVTSAQKNPTAFYLCASSGGPGGSSGANVLTFGAGSRLTVL.

This clone appeared once. This CDR3 is CASSPGGPDTQYF. The CDR3 nucleotides read TGTGCCAGCTCACCAGGGGGCCCAGATACGCAGTATTTT. The chain links TRBV18 to TRBJ2-3, with a tentative D call TRBD1 (6 bases). The CDR3 is 13 residues long. Trimming removed 2 bases at V and 4 bases at J, with 7 bases between. CDR1 KGHSH and CDR2 LQKENI come from the germline V gene.

This clone was seen once. V gene TRBV29-1 combines with J gene TRBJ2-3; D is undetermined. CDR3 length: 11 residues. V was trimmed by 0 bases and J by 10 bases, leaving 8 bases between them. Germline CDR1 SQVTM, CDR2 ANQGSEA. The CDR3 here is CSVEEVPPQYF. DNA for the CDR3: TGCAGCGTTGAAGAAGTTCCCCCGCAGTATTTT.